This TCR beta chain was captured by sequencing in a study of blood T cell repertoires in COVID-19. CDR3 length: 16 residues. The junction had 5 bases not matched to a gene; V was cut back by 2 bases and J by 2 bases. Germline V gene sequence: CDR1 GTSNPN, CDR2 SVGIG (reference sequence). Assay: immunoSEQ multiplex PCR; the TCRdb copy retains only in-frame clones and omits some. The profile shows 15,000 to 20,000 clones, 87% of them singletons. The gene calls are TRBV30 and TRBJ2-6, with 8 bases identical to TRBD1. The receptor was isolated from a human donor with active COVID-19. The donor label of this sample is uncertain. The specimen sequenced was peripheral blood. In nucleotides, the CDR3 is TGTGCCTGGAGTAGAGACAGGGGTGCTGGGGCCAACGTCCTGACTTTC. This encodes CAWSRDRGAGANVLTF.